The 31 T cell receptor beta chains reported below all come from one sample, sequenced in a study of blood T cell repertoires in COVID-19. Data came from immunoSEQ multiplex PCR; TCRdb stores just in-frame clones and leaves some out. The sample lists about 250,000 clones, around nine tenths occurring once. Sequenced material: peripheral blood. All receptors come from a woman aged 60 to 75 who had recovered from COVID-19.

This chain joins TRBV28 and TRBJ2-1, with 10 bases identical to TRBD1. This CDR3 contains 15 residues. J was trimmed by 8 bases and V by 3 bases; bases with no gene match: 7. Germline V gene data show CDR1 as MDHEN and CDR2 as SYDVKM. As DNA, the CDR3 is TGTGCCAGCAGTTTGCCCGGGACAGGGGAGGATGAGCAGTTCTTC. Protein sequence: CASSLPGTGEDEQFF.

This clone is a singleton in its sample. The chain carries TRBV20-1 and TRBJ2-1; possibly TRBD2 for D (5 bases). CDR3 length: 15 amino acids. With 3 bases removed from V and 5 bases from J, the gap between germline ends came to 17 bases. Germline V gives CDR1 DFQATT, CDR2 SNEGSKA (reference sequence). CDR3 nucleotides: TGCAGTGCTAGTTATCAGCTGAGCGGAAACAATGAGCAGTTCTTC. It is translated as CSASYQLSGNNEQFF.

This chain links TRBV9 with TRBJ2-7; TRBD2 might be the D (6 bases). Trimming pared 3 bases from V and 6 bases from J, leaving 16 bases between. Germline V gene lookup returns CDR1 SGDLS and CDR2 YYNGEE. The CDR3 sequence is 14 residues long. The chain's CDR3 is CASSAGTFPTEQYF. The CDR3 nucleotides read TGTGCCAGCAGCGCGGGGACTTTTCCTACCGAGCAGTACTTC.

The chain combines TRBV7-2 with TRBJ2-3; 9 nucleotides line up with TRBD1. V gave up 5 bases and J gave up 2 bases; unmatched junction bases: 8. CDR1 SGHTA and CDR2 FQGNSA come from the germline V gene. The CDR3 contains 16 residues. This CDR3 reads CASSTRTGAYTDTQYF. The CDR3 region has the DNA TGTGCCAGCAGCACCCGGACAGGGGCGTACACAGATACGCAGTATTTT.

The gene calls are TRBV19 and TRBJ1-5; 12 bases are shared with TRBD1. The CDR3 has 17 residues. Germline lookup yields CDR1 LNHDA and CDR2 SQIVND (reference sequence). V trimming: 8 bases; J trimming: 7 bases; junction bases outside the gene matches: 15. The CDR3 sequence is CASLKELGQGAYQPQHF. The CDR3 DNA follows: TGTGCCAGTTTGAAGGAGTTGGGACAGGGGGCCTACCAGCCCCAGCATTTT.

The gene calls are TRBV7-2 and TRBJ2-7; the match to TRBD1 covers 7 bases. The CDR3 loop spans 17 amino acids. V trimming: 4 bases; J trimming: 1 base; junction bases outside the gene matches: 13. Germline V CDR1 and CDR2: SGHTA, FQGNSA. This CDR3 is CASSYRDSSSFSYEQYF. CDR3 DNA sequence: TGTGCCAGCAGCTACCGGGACAGCTCTTCCTTTTCCTACGAGCAGTACTTC.

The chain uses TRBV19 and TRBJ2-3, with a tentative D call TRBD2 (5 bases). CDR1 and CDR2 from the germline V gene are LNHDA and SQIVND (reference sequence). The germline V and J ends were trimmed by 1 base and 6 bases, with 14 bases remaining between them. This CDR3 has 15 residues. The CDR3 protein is CASSIGGIGADTQYF. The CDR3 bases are TGTGCCAGTAGTATAGGAGGGATAGGTGCGGATACGCAGTATTTT.

CDR3 nucleotides: TGTGCCAGTAGTAGCCCGGGACTAGCGGGCTACGAGCAGTACTTC. Its protein is CASSSPGLAGYEQYF. The V gene is TRBV19, the J gene TRBJ2-7; TRBD2 aligns across 12 bases. With V trimmed by 4 bases and J by 3 bases, 4 bases remained unmatched. The CDR3 loop spans 15 amino acids. Germline assignment: CDR1 LNHDA and CDR2 SQIVND (reference sequence).

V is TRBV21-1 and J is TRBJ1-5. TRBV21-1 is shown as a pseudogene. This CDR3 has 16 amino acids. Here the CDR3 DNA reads TGTGCCAGCAGCATCCTTGCGGGGGGCCGCAATCAGCCCCAGCATTTT. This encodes CASSILAGGRNQPQHF.

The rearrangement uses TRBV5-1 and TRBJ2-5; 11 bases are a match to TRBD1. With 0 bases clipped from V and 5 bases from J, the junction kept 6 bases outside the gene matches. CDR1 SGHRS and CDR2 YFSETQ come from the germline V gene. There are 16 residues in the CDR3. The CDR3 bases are TGCGCCAGCAGCTTGGGAGGCGGGACAGGGGGGGAGACCCAGTACTTC. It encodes CASSLGGGTGGETQYF. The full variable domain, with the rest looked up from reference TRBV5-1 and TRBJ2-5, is KAGVTQTPRYLIKTRGQQVTLSCSPISGHRSVSWYQQTPGQGLQFLFEYFSETQRNKGNFPGRFSGRQFSNSRSEMNVSTLELGDSALYLCASSLGGGTGGETQYFGPGTRLLVL.

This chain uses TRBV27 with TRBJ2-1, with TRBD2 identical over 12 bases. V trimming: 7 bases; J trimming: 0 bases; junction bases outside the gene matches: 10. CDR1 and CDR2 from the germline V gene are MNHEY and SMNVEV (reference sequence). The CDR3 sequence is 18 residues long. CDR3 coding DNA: TGTGCCAGCAACAGACTAGCGGGGGCCGCTAGCTCCTACAATGAGCAGTTCTTC. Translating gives CASNRLAGAASSYNEQFF.

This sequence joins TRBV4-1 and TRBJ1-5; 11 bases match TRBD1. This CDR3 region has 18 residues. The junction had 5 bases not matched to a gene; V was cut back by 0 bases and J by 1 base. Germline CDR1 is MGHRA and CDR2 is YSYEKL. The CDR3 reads CASSQDHRDRGSNQPQHF. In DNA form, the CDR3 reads TGCGCCAGCAGCCAAGATCACCGGGACAGGGGGAGCAATCAGCCCCAGCATTTT.

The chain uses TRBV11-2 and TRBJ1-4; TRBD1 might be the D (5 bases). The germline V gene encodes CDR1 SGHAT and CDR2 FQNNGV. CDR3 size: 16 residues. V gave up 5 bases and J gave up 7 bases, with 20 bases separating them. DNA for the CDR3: TGTGCCAGCAGCCCCCGGACCGCCGGGGGGAGTGAAAAACTGTTTTTT. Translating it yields CASSPRTAGGSEKLFF.

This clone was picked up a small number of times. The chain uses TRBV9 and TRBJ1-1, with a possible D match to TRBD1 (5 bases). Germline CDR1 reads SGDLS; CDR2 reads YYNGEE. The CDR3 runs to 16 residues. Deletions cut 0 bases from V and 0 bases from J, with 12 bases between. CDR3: CASSVAGQVMNTEAFF. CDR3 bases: TGTGCCAGCAGCGTAGCAGGGCAAGTCATGAACACTGAAGCTTTCTTT. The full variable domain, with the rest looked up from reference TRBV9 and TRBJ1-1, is DSGVTQTPKHLITATGQRVTLRCSPRSGDLSVYWYQQSLDQGLQFLIQYYNGEERAKGNILERFSAQQFPDLHSELNLSSLELGDSALYFCASSVAGQVMNTEAFFGQGTRLTVV.

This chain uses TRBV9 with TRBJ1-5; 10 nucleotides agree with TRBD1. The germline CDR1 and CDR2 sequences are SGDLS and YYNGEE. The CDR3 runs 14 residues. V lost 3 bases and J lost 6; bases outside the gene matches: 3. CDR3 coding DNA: TGTGCCAGCAGCGCCGGACAGGGGGGTCAGCCCCAGCATTTT. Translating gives CASSAGQGGQPQHF. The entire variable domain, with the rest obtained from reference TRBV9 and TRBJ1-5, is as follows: DSGVTQTPKHLITATGQRVTLRCSPRSGDLSVYWYQQSLDQGLQFLIQYYNGEERAKGNILERFSAQQFPDLHSELNLSSLELGDSALYFCASSAGQGGQPQHFGDGTRLSIL.

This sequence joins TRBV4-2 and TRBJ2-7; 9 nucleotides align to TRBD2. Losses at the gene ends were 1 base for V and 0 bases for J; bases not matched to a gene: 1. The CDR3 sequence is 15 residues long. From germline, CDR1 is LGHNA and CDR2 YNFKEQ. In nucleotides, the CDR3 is TGTGCCAGCAGCCAAGGTAGCGGGAGCTCCTACGAGCAGTACTTC. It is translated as CASSQGSGSSYEQYF.

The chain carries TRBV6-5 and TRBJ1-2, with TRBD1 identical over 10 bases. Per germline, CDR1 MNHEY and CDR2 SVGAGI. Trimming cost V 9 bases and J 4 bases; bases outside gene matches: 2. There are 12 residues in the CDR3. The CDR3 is CARRQGAYGYTF. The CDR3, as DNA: TGTGCCAGACGACAGGGGGCCTATGGCTACACCTTC.

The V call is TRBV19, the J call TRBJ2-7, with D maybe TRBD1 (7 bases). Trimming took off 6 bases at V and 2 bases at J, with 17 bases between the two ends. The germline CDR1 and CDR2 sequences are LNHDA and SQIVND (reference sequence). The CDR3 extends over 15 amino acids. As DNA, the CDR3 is TGTGCCAGTAGGATTTCGCAGGGGGGCCCCTACGAGCAGTACTTC. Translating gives CASRISQGGPYEQYF.

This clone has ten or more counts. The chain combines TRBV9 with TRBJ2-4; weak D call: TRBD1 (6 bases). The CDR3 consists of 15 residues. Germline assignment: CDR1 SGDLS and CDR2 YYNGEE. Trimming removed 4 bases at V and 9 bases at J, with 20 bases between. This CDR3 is CASSPTASGGAIQYF. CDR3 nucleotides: TGTGCCAGCAGCCCTACGGCTAGTGGGGGCGCCATTCAGTACTTC. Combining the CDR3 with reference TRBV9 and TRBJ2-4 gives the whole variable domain DSGVTQTPKHLITATGQRVTLRCSPRSGDLSVYWYQQSLDQGLQFLIQYYNGEERAKGNILERFSAQQFPDLHSELNLSSLELGDSALYFCASSPTASGGAIQYFGAGTRLSVL.

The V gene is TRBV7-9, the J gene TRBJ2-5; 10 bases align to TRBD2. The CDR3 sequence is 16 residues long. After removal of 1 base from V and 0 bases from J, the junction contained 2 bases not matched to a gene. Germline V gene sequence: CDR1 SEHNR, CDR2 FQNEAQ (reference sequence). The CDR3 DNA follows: TGTGCCAGCAGCTTAGGGACTAGCGGCAACCAAGAGACCCAGTACTTC. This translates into CASSLGTSGNQETQYF.

CDR3 amino acids: CASSHTIAGGYEQYF. CDR3 DNA sequence: TGTGCCAGCAGCCACACTATAGCGGGGGGCTACGAGCAGTACTTC. The chain is built from TRBV4-2 and TRBJ2-7; 10 nucleotides line up with TRBD2. The V gene end was trimmed by 3 bases and the J gene end by 3 bases; junction bases not matched to a gene: 5. Looked up from germline, CDR1 is LGHNA and CDR2 is YNFKEQ. The CDR3 covers 15 residues.

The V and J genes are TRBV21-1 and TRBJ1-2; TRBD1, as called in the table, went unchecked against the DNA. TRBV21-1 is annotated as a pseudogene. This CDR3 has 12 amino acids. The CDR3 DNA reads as TGTGCCAACATACAGGGGGACTATGGCTACACCTTC. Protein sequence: CANIQGDYGYTF.

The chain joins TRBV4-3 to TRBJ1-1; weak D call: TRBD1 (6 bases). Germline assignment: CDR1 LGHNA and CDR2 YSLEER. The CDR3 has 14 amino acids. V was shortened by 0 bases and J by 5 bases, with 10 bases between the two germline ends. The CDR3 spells CASSQDWGTTEAFF. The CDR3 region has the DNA TGCGCCAGCAGCCAAGATTGGGGGACAACTGAAGCTTTCTTT.

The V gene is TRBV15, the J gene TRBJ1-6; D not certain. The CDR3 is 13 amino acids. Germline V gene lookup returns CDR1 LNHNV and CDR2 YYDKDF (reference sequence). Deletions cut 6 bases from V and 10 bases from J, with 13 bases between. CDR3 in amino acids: CATSRPWASPLHF. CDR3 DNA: TGTGCCACCAGTCGCCCTTGGGCCTCACCCCTCCACTTT.

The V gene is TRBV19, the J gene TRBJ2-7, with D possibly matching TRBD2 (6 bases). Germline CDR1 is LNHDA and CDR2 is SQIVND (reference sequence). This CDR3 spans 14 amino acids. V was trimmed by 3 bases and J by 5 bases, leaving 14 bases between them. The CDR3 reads CASSIFRGFDEQYF. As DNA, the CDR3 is TGTGCCAGTAGTATTTTCCGGGGGTTCGACGAGCAGTACTTC. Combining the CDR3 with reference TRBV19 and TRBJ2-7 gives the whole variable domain DGGITQSPKYLFRKEGQNVTLSCEQNLNHDAMYWYRQDPGQGLRLIYYSQIVNDFQKGDIAEGYSVSREKKESFPLTVTSAQKNPTAFYLCASSIFRGFDEQYFGPGTRLTVT.

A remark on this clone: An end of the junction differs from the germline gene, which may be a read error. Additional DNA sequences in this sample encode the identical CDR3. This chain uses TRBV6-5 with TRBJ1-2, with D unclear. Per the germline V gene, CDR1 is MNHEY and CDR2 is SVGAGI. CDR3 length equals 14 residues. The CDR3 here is CASSFVGVGYGYTF. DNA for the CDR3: TGTGCCAGTAGTTTCGTCGGAGTTGGATATGGCTACACCTTC.

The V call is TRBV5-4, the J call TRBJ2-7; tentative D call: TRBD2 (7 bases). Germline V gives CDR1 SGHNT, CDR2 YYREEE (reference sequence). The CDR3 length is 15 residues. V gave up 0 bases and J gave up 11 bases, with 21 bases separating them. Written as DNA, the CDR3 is TGTGCCAGCAGCTTGGCCGGGGGGCGGGACGGGAGAGAGTACTTC. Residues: CASSLAGGRDGREYF.

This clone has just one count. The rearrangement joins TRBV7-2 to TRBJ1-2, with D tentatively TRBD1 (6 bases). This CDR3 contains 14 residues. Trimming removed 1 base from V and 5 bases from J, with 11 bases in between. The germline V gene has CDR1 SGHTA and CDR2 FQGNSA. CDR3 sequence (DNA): TGTGCCAGCAGCTTAGTGGGGGCACAGTATGGCTACACCTTC. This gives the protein CASSLVGAQYGYTF.

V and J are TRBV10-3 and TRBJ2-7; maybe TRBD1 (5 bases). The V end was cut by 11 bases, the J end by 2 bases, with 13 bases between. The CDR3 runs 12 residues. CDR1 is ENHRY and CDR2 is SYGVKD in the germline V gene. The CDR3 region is CAQGPGTYEQYF. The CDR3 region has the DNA TGTGCCCAAGGTCCAGGGACCTACGAGCAGTACTTC.

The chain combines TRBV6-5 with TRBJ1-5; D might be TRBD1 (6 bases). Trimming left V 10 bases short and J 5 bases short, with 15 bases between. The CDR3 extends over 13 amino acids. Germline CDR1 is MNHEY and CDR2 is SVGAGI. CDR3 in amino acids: CATRDTSHQPQHF. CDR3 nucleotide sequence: TGTGCCACCCGGGACACCTCACATCAGCCCCAGCATTTT.

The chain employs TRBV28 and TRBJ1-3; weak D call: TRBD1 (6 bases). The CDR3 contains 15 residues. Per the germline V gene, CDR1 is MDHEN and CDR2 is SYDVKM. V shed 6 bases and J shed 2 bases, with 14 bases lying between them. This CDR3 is CASRLPTGTGNTIYF. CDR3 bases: TGTGCCAGCAGACTCCCTACAGGGACTGGAAACACCATATATTTT.